The text below deals with one TCR beta chain. Its antigen is still unknown. Vbeta (60) and Jbeta (13) primers were used in the PCR. Profiling relied on immunoSEQ multiplex PCR, and the TCRdb table lists in-frame clones only, not all of them. The sample lists 150,000 or so clones, more than 70% occurring once. The V gene's germline CDR1 is LNHDA and CDR2 SQIVND (reference sequence). V dropped 6 bases and J dropped 4; count of bases not matched to a gene: 6. The CDR3 spans 14 residues. Healthy donors of bone marrow made up the group. The source of the sample is a study of cytomegalovirus exposure and HLA in healthy donors. General observations from the study: Prior analysis indicated that the majority of TCR beta V segments exhibited productivity approximately 87% or approximately 30% of the time.

This TCR came from a man in his forties or fifties in good health and CMV-seronegative. J is TRBJ1-3 and V is TRBV19; 7 bases line up with TRBD1. The specimen was PBMCs. The chain's CDR3 is CASRPQGDGNTIYF. DNA of the CDR3: TGTGCCAGTAGACCTCAGGGGGACGGAAACACCATATATTTT.